These 25 T cell receptor beta chains were sequenced from one sample in a study of neoadjuvant nivolumab and ipilimumab in lung cancer. Sequencing was performed with immunoSEQ multiplex PCR; in TCRdb, only in-frame clones are kept and a portion is missing. The sample records about 30,000 clones, roughly 76% being singletons. The sample here was tumor tissue, taken after neoadjuvant nivolumab, alone or with ipilimumab, at or shortly before surgery. These receptors all stem from an adult with non-small cell lung cancer.

The gene calls are TRBV5-6 and TRBJ2-2; D ambiguous. Trimming pared 4 bases from V and 0 bases from J, leaving 13 bases between. CDR1 is SGHDT, CDR2 YYEEEE, per germline. This CDR3 contains 16 residues. The CDR3 spells CASSGEDGTNTGELFF. CDR3 coding DNA: TGTGCCAGCAGCGGAGAGGACGGAACGAACACCGGGGAGCTGTTTTTT.

The chain recombines TRBV5-4 with TRBJ2-1; 7 bases map to TRBD1. The germline gives CDR1 SGHNT, CDR2 YYREEE (reference sequence). The junction had 11 bases not matched to a gene; V was cut back by 7 bases and J by 7 bases. There are 14 residues in the CDR3. The CDR3 loop reads CASARAGGRNEQFF. The CDR3 DNA is TGTGCCAGCGCCAGGGCAGGGGGTAGAAATGAGCAGTTCTTC.

In this sample, this clone turned up a few times. V is TRBV6-5 and J is TRBJ2-7; 7 nucleotides match TRBD1. CDR3 length: 13 residues. The V gene's germline CDR1 is MNHEY and CDR2 SVGAGI. V gave up 5 bases and J gave up 6 bases; unmatched junction bases: 7. CDR3 loop: CASSTQGTGEQYF. In DNA, the CDR3 is TGTGCCAGCAGTACACAGGGGACCGGCGAGCAGTACTTC.

To note about this clone: The sample has other DNA sequences that encode this CDR3 too. CDR3 sequence reads: CASSFRDTEAFF. CDR3 nucleotide sequence: TGTGCCAGCAGCTTCCGGGACACTGAAGCTTTCTTT. J is TRBJ1-1 and V is TRBV7-9; no clear D. Per germline, CDR1 SEHNR and CDR2 FQNEAQ (reference sequence). Trimming removed 3 bases at V and 3 bases at J, with 5 bases between. This CDR3 region has 12 residues.

V and J are TRBV18 and TRBJ2-6; D not resolved. The length of the CDR3 is 15 residues. Trimming removed 2 bases from V and 0 bases from J, with 5 bases in between. CDR1 and CDR2 from the germline V gene are KGHSH and LQKENI. CDR3 amino acids: CASSPTNSGANVLTF. CDR3 in DNA: TGTGCCAGCTCACCAACTAACTCTGGGGCCAACGTCCTGACTTTC.

The chain combines TRBV30 with TRBJ1-3; D ambiguous. CDR1 is GTSNPN, CDR2 SVGIG, per germline (reference sequence). V gave up 3 bases and J gave up 9 bases, with 9 bases separating them. The CDR3 consists of 11 residues. The CDR3 here is CAWSWGPTIYF. The CDR3 coding sequence is TGTGCCTGGAGCTGGGGTCCCACCATATATTTT.

This clone was detected a few times. V gene TRBV28 combines with J gene TRBJ2-7; D perhaps matches TRBD2 (5 bases). Trimming removed 1 base at V and 9 bases at J, with 10 bases between. The CDR3 covers 12 residues. From germline, CDR1 is MDHEN and CDR2 SYDVKM. CDR3 amino acids: CASSLLREGQYF. The CDR3 DNA reads TGTGCCAGCAGTTTATTGAGGGAAGGGCAGTACTTC. The variable domain in full, completed from reference TRBV28 and TRBJ2-7, reads DVKVTQSSRYLVKRTGEKVFLECVQDMDHENMFWYRQDPGLGLRLIYFSYDVKMKEKGDIPEGYSVSREKKERFSLILESASTNQTSMYLCASSLLREGQYFGPGTRLTVT.

The chain recombines TRBV6-1 with TRBJ2-7, with 11 bases that match TRBD2. The CDR3 extends over 18 amino acids. The trim removed 2 bases at V and 2 bases at J, leaving 11 bases unmatched. The V gene's germline CDR1 is MNHNS and CDR2 SASEGT. CDR3 amino acids: CASSERLAGGHRAYEQYF. The DNA of the CDR3 is TGTGCCAGCAGTGAAAGGCTAGCGGGGGGCCACCGTGCCTACGAGCAGTACTTC.

The V call is TRBV7-2, the J call TRBJ1-1, with D perhaps matching TRBD1 (6 bases). The CDR3 runs to 13 residues. V lost 4 bases to trimming and J lost 6 bases, with 12 bases between them. Germline V gives CDR1 SGHTA, CDR2 FQGNSA. The CDR3 loop is CASSSEDSPEAFF. As DNA, the CDR3 is TGTGCCAGCAGCTCAGAGGACAGCCCTGAAGCTTTCTTT.

The genes are TRBV7-9 and TRBJ2-5; D is possibly TRBD1 (5 bases). The germline V and J ends were trimmed by 7 bases and 5 bases, with 20 bases remaining between them. Looked up from germline, CDR1 is SEHNR and CDR2 is FQNEAQ (reference sequence). CDR3 length: 15 residues. The CDR3 loop reads CASTPSGFPRETQYF. CDR3 nucleotide sequence: TGTGCCAGCACCCCATCAGGGTTCCCGAGGGAGACCCAGTACTTC.

This clone has just a few counts. This chain connects TRBV5-1 to TRBJ2-2, with 7 positions matching TRBD1. This CDR3 has 13 amino acids. V dropped 5 bases and J dropped 6; count of bases not matched to a gene: 4. Looked up from germline, CDR1 is SGHRS and CDR2 is YFSETQ. The CDR3 reads CASREGGSGELFF. For the CDR3, the DNA is TGCGCCAGCAGAGAAGGGGGCTCCGGGGAGCTGTTTTTT.

This chain links TRBV9 with TRBJ2-3, with D possibly being TRBD1 (6 bases). This CDR3 is 17 amino acids long. Trimming removed 4 bases from V and 2 bases from J, with 20 bases in between. Germline CDR1 SGDLS, CDR2 YYNGEE. The CDR3 DNA follows: TGTGCCAGCAGCCCATGGACAGCGCTCGCCTCCACAGATACGCAGTATTTT. Translation: CASSPWTALASTDTQYF.

The chain recombines TRBV13 with TRBJ2-5; 11 bases match TRBD2. Germline lookup yields CDR1 PRHDT and CDR2 FYEKMQ (reference sequence). The CDR3 sequence is 17 residues long. The trim removed 5 bases at V and 4 bases at J, leaving 12 bases unmatched. The CDR3 region is CASSPGPLAGGRETQYF. In DNA, the CDR3 is TGTGCCAGCAGCCCTGGCCCTTTAGCGGGGGGGCGAGAGACCCAGTACTTC. Complete variable domain (other parts from reference TRBV13 and TRBJ2-5): AAGVIQSPRHLIKEKRETATLKCYPIPRHDTVYWYQQGPGQDPQFLISFYEKMQSDKGSIPDRFSAQQFSDYHSELNMSSLELGDSALYFCASSPGPLAGGRETQYFGPGTRLLVL.

V gene TRBV18 combines with J gene TRBJ2-3; D unclear. In germline, CDR1 is KGHSH, CDR2 LQKENI. The V gene lost 6 bases and the J gene lost 0 bases, with 4 bases spanning the gap. The CDR3 loop spans 12 amino acids. This CDR3 reads CASSASTDTQYF. Written as DNA, the CDR3 is TGTGCCAGCTCGGCTAGCACAGATACGCAGTATTTT. The full variable domain, completed using reference TRBV18 and TRBJ2-3, is NAGVMQNPRHLVRRRGQEARLRCSPMKGHSHVYWYRQLPEEGLKFMVYLQKENIIDESGMPKERFSAEFPKEGPSILRIQQVVRGDSAAYFCASSASTDTQYFGPGTRLTVL.

The chain employs TRBV5-1 and TRBJ1-1; D call uncertain. The V gene's germline CDR1 is SGHRS and CDR2 YFSETQ. Trimming cost V 3 bases and J 3 bases, with 9 bases left between them. This CDR3 has 13 amino acids. The CDR3 sequence is CASSSLPDTEAFF. As DNA, the CDR3 is TGCGCCAGCAGCTCCCTCCCTGACACTGAAGCTTTCTTT.

This clone was recorded only once. The genes are TRBV7-9 and TRBJ1-4; D unresolved. The CDR3 length is 14 residues. With 1 base removed from V and 2 bases from J, the gap between germline ends came to 5 bases. The germline V gene encodes CDR1 SEHNR and CDR2 FQNEAQ (reference sequence). The DNA of the CDR3 is TGTGCCAGCAGCTTAGTACGGACTAATGAAAAACTGTTTTTT. Protein sequence: CASSLVRTNEKLFF.

V gene TRBV4-3 combines with J gene TRBJ2-3; 8 bases match TRBD2. Trimming took 0 bases from V and 2 from J; bases not matched to a gene: 4. The length of the CDR3 is 16 residues. Germline V lookup: CDR1 LGHNA, CDR2 YSLEER. The CDR3 DNA sequence: TGCGCCAGCAGCCAAGAAGAGCGGGGGTACACAGATACGCAGTATTTT. Translated, it gives CASSQEERGYTDTQYF.

This chain joins TRBV6-5 and TRBJ1-6, with D hard to call. V lost 0 bases and J 4 bases, leaving 10 bases between the germline ends. The CDR3 is 16 amino acids. Per the germline V gene, CDR1 is MNHEY and CDR2 is SVGAGI. CDR3 nucleotides: TGTGCCAGCAGTTACTCGACGGGAATTTATAATTCACCCCTCCACTTT. It translates to CASSYSTGIYNSPLHF.

This clone was detected a few times. This chain links TRBV5-1 with TRBJ2-2; no firm D call. The CDR3 length is 14 residues. CDR1 and CDR2 (germline): SGHRS, YFSETQ. V gave up 2 bases and J gave up 1 base, with 6 bases separating them. This CDR3 reads CASSFRQNTGELFF. The CDR3 coding sequence is TGCGCCAGCAGCTTCAGACAGAACACCGGGGAGCTGTTTTTT.

The chain combines TRBV7-9 with TRBJ1-5, with 7 bases fitting TRBD1. The CDR3 loop spans 14 amino acids. Germline trimming cut 6 bases from V and 4 bases from J; bases unmatched to any gene: 6. Germline V gene data show CDR1 as SEHNR and CDR2 as FQNEAQ (reference sequence). The CDR3: CASSSTGSNQPQHF. The CDR3 nucleotides are TGTGCCAGCAGTTCGACAGGGAGTAATCAGCCCCAGCATTTT.

The chain employs TRBV7-2 and TRBJ2-1, with 10 bases fitting TRBD2. The CDR3 extends over 14 amino acids. With V trimmed by 5 bases and J by 9 bases, 7 bases remained unmatched. Germline V gene data show CDR1 as SGHTA and CDR2 as FQGNSA. DNA of the CDR3: TGTGCCAGCAGCCGCCCTAGCGGGGGCGCTGAGCAGTTCTTC. It translates to CASSRPSGGAEQFF.

The CDR3 DNA reads as TGTGCCAGCAGCCCGGACACGAGCGGCTACACCTTC. Translation gives CASSPDTSGYTF. This chain links TRBV9 with TRBJ1-2; D is perhaps TRBD1 (5 bases). There are 12 residues in the CDR3. CDR1 is SGDLS, CDR2 YYNGEE, per germline. V shed 4 bases and J shed 8 bases, with 12 bases lying between them.

This clone occurred once. The gene calls are TRBV5-4 and TRBJ2-5, with no clear D. Germline assignment: CDR1 SGHNT and CDR2 YYREEE (reference sequence). Trimming pared 4 bases from V and 1 base from J, leaving 8 bases between. The CDR3 is 13 amino acids. In DNA, the CDR3 is TGTGCCAGCAGCCCAGGCCCCCAAGAGACCCAGTACTTC. Amino acids: CASSPGPQETQYF.

J is TRBJ2-2 and V is TRBV5-4; 9 nucleotides match TRBD1. The CDR3 contains 16 residues. Losses at the gene ends were 5 bases for V and 3 bases for J; bases not matched to a gene: 8. Germline lookup yields CDR1 SGHNT and CDR2 YYREEE (reference sequence). The chain's CDR3 is CASSLGTGSDTGELFF. CDR3 nucleotides: TGTGCCAGCAGTCTTGGGACAGGGTCGGACACCGGGGAGCTGTTTTTT.

This clone showed up just a few times. V is TRBV6-1 and J is TRBJ1-6; D uncertain. The germline gives CDR1 MNHNS, CDR2 SASEGT. This CDR3 has 15 amino acids. Deletions cut 2 bases from V and 12 bases from J, with 17 bases between. CDR3: CASSENSGEEEPLHF. CDR3 nucleotide sequence: TGTGCCAGCAGTGAAAATTCCGGGGAAGAAGAACCCCTCCACTTT.